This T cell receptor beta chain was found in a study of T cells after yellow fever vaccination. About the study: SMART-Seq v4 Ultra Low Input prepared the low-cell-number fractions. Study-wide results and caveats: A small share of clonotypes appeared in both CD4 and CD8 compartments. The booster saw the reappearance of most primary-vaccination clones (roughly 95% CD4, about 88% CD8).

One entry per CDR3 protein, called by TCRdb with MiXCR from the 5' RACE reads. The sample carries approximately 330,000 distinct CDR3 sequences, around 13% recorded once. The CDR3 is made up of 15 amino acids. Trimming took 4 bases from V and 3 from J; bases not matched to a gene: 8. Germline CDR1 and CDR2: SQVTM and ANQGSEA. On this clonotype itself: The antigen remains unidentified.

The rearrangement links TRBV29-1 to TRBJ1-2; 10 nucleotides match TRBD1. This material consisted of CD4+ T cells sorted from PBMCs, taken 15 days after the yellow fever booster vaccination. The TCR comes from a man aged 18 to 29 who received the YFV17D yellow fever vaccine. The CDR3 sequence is CSVASTGQGYYGYTF. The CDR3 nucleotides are TGCAGCGTTGCGTCAACGGGACAGGGGTACTATGGCTACACCTTC.